This T cell receptor beta chain stems from a study of shared clonotypes between healthy human individuals. On this clone itself: The identical CDR3 is also encoded by other nucleotide sequences in the sample.

CDR1 SGHTA and CDR2 FQGTGA come from the germline V gene. V was clipped by 0 bases and J by 0 bases; unmatched bases: 3. CDR3 length: 18 residues. Sequencing was performed with immunoSEQ multiplex PCR; in TCRdb, only in-frame clones are kept and a portion is missing. The table lists 2,100,000 or so clones, approximately 95% of them singletons. The sample consisted of naive CD4+ T cells sorted from blood. The subset denotes: CD45RA+ positively selected. The origin of this receptor is a young man in good health. The chain joins TRBV7-3 to TRBJ2-3, with TRBD2 matching 13 bases. CDR3 bases: TGTGCCAGCAGCTTAACGGGACTAGCGGGGACTAGCACAGATACGCAGTATTTT. This encodes CASSLTGLAGTSTDTQYF.